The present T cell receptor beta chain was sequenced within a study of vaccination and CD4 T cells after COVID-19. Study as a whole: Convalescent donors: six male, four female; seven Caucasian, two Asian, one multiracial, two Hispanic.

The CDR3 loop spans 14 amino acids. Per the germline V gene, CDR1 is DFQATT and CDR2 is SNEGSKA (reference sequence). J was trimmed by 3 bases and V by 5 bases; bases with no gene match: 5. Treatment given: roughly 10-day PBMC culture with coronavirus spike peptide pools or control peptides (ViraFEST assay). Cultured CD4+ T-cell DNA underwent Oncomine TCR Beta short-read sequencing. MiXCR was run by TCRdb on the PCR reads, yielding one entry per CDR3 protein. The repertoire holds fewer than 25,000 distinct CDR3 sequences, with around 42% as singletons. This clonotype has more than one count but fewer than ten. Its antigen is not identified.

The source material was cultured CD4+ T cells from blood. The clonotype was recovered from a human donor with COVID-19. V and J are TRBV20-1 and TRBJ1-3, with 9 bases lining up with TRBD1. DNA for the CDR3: TGCAGTGCTGGGACAGGGTATGGTGGAAACACCATATATTTT. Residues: CSAGTGYGGNTIYF.